This entry lists 27 T cell receptor beta chains sequenced from one sample in a study of T cell responses to AZD1222 COVID-19 vaccine. Some clones are missing from TCRdb's copy, which holds only in-frame ones; the method was immunoSEQ multiplex PCR. The table shows 100,000 to 150,000 clones, with roughly 85% occurring only once. This specimen consisted of peripheral blood, obtained on day 0 of AZD1222 vaccination. The receptor source for this set is an adult in good health.

The rearrangement joins TRBV5-8 to TRBJ2-3; 9 bases agree with TRBD2. V was clipped by 1 base and J by 12 bases; unmatched bases: 9. CDR1 is SGHTS, CDR2 YDEGEE, per germline. CDR3 length: 14 amino acids. The CDR3 reads CASSLKGLAFGQYF. The CDR3 DNA reads TGTGCCAGCAGCTTGAAAGGACTAGCGTTTGGTCAGTATTTT.

In its sample, this clone was seen once. The rearrangement links TRBV29-1 to TRBJ1-2; D not certain. Trimming shortened V by 4 bases and J by 1 base, and 4 bases separated the two germline ends. The CDR3 sequence is 11 residues long. CDR1 and CDR2 (germline): SQVTM, ANQGSEA. The CDR3 DNA sequence: TGCAGCGTTGGCTTTAACTATGGCTACACCTTC. It is translated as CSVGFNYGYTF.

This rearrangement joins TRBV9 to TRBJ2-3; TRBD1 aligns across 12 bases. The V segment lost 3 bases and the J segment 4 bases; nucleotides outside the gene matches: 12. Germline CDR1 SGDLS, CDR2 YYNGEE. This CDR3 is built from 18 residues. The CDR3 loop reads CASSAGTGGTRGADTQYF. The CDR3 nucleotides read TGTGCCAGCAGCGCCGGGACAGGGGGCACCAGGGGGGCAGATACGCAGTATTTT.

A note on this clone: The junction departs from germline at one end; a sequencing error may be responsible. The rearrangement links TRBV5-1 to TRBJ2-1; 10 bases map to TRBD2. The germline gives CDR1 SGHRS, CDR2 YFSETQ. This CDR3 region has 12 residues. This CDR3 is CASSSTSGKSVF. The DNA for the CDR3 is TGCGCCAGCAGCTCTACTAGCGGGAAAAGTGTCTTC.

The chain joins TRBV3-1 (or the pseudogene TRBV3-2) to TRBJ2-1; 8 positions match TRBD1. J gave up 4 bases and V 4 bases, and 12 bases lay outside the gene matches. Germline-derived CDR1 and CDR2 are LGHDT and YNNKEL (reference sequence). CDR3 length: 17 amino acids. CDR3 sequence: CASSPGQGKSAYNEQFF. CDR3 DNA sequence: TGTGCCAGCAGCCCCGGACAGGGAAAGTCGGCATACAATGAGCAGTTCTTC.

The chain carries TRBV11-2 and TRBJ2-6; the D is unclear. Germline V gene lookup returns CDR1 SGHAT and CDR2 FQNNGV. The CDR3 totals 17 residues. The V end lost 0 bases, the J end lost 0 bases, and 9 bases lay between the germline ends. The CDR3 DNA reads TGTGCCAGCAGCTTAGATCTTTACAGCTCTGGGGCCAACGTCCTGACTTTC. As protein: CASSLDLYSSGANVLTF.

The chain couples TRBV28 to TRBJ2-2; 8 nucleotides match TRBD2. Germline lookup yields CDR1 MDHEN and CDR2 SYDVKM. This CDR3 has 15 amino acids. V lost 3 bases, J lost 1 base, and 1 base stayed unmatched. The CDR3 loop is CASSFLAGNTGELFF. The CDR3 DNA sequence: TGTGCCAGCAGTTTCCTAGCGGGGAACACCGGGGAGCTGTTTTTT.

The gene calls are TRBV21-1 and TRBJ2-7; TRBD2, the D gene given by the table, was not confirmed from the DNA. TRBV21-1 is designated a pseudogene. The CDR3 is 15 residues long. In nucleotides, the CDR3 is TGTGCCAGCGACCGCCCCGGGACTTACTCCTACGAGCAGTACTTC. Protein: CASDRPGTYSYEQYF.

The chain employs TRBV11-2 and TRBJ1-5; D gene uncertain. Germline V gene sequence: CDR1 SGHAT, CDR2 FQNNGV. V lost 1 base to trimming and J lost 4 bases, with 11 bases between them. This CDR3 spans 15 amino acids. This chain's CDR3 is CASSLGRWKNQPQHF. The CDR3 bases are TGTGCCAGCAGCTTAGGGCGTTGGAAGAATCAGCCCCAGCATTTT.

The chain combines TRBV30 with TRBJ2-7; the D is unclear. The V end lost 1 base, the J end lost 2 bases, and 3 bases lay between the germline ends. The germline V gene has CDR1 GTSNPN and CDR2 SVGIG (reference sequence). This CDR3 is 11 amino acids long. The CDR3 DNA is TGTGCCTGGAGTGGAACCTACGAGCAGTACTTC. As protein: CAWSGTYEQYF.

The chain employs TRBV7-9 and TRBJ1-1; a possible D gene is TRBD1 (5 bases). From germline, CDR1 is SEHNR and CDR2 FQNEAQ (reference sequence). V was pared by 6 bases and J by 1 base, with 12 bases between. CDR3 length equals 14 residues. The CDR3 DNA follows: TGTGCCAGCAGTCGCGACAGCAGGAACACTGAAGCTTTCTTT. Amino acid sequence: CASSRDSRNTEAFF.

A word on this clone: Within the sample, other DNA sequences also encode this same CDR3. This rearrangement joins TRBV12-3 or TRBV12-4 to TRBJ1-2, with D possibly matching TRBD1 (6 bases). Trimming shortened V by 6 bases and J by 2 bases, and 10 bases separated the two germline ends. The CDR3 has 13 residues. In DNA, the CDR3 is TGTGCCAGCAGCCAGGACAGAAACTATGGCTACACCTTC. Encoded protein: CASSQDRNYGYTF.

The chain couples TRBV7-2 to TRBJ1-4; possible D gene TRBD1, 6 bases. The V gene lost 5 bases and the J gene lost 8 bases, with 18 bases spanning the gap. Germline V gene sequence: CDR1 SGHTA, CDR2 FQGNSA. The CDR3 is 15 amino acids. CDR3: CASSLQQGRNEKLFF. CDR3 in DNA: TGTGCCAGCAGCCTCCAACAGGGAAGAAACGAAAAACTGTTTTTT.

CDR3 loop: CATARGQHQETQYF. For the CDR3, the DNA is TGTGCCACCGCTCGGGGACAGCATCAAGAGACCCAGTACTTC. The chain joins TRBV5-8 to TRBJ2-5; 7 nucleotides agree with TRBD1. CDR1 is SGHTS, CDR2 YDEGEE, per germline. J lost 2 bases, V lost 9 bases, and 10 bases had no gene match. The CDR3 has 14 amino acids. The full variable domain, completed using reference TRBV5-8 and TRBJ2-5, is EAGVTQSPTHLIKTRGQQATLRCSPISGHTSVYWYQQALGLGLQFLLWYDEGEERNRGNFPPRFSGRQFPNYSSELNVNALELEDSALYLCATARGQHQETQYFGPGTRLLVL.

The chain uses TRBV7-6 and TRBJ2-2; 8 bases align to TRBD1. Looked up from germline, CDR1 is SGHVS and CDR2 is FNYEAQ. V shed 6 bases and J 0 bases; nucleotides not matched to a gene: 15. The CDR3 totals 19 residues. The CDR3 loop is CASSPMGRAGGTNTGELFF. CDR3 bases: TGTGCCAGCAGTCCAATGGGCCGGGCAGGGGGCACGAACACCGGGGAGCTGTTTTTT.

In this sample, this clone turned up a few times. The rearrangement links TRBV30 to TRBJ1-6; 7 bases agree with TRBD1. V dropped 3 bases and J dropped 6; count of bases not matched to a gene: 2. The CDR3 totals 13 residues. The germline gives CDR1 GTSNPN, CDR2 SVGIG (reference sequence). CDR3 in DNA: TGTGCCTGGAGGGGACAGATTAATTCACCCCTCCACTTT. This gives the protein CAWRGQINSPLHF.

The chain employs TRBV15 and TRBJ2-3, with D perhaps matching TRBD2 (6 bases). The CDR3 runs to 18 residues. V was pared by 2 bases and J by 0 bases, with 18 bases between. In germline, CDR1 is LNHNV, CDR2 YYDKDF (reference sequence). The CDR3 region is CATSRPPRRGTSTDTQYF. The CDR3 nucleotides are TGTGCCACCAGCAGACCACCCAGGCGGGGCACTAGCACAGATACGCAGTATTTT.

The rearrangement joins TRBV5-1 to TRBJ1-2; D gene ambiguous. The ends were cut back, 1 base at V and 2 bases at J, with 9 bases in the middle. The CDR3 totals 14 residues. CDR1 is SGHRS, CDR2 YFSETQ, per germline. CDR3 loop: CASSLLSANYGYTF. In DNA form, the CDR3 reads TGCGCCAGCAGCTTGTTGTCAGCCAACTATGGCTACACCTTC.

V is TRBV11-1 and J is TRBJ1-1; D call uncertain. Germline V gene sequence: CDR1 SGHAT, CDR2 FQDESV (reference sequence). This CDR3 comprises 13 residues. The ends were cut back, 1 base at V and 1 base at J, with 4 bases in the middle. CDR3: CASSLVGNTEAFF. DNA for the CDR3: TGTGCCAGCAGCTTAGTAGGGAACACTGAAGCTTTCTTT.

The CDR3 spells CSVKRTTGTDTQYF. For the CDR3, the DNA is TGCAGCGTTAAAAGGACTACAGGCACAGATACGCAGTATTTT. This rearrangement joins TRBV29-1 to TRBJ2-3; D is perhaps TRBD2 (6 bases). The CDR3 has 14 amino acids. Germline lookup yields CDR1 SQVTM and CDR2 ANQGSEA. Trimming took off 5 bases at V and 1 base at J, with 13 bases between the two ends.

The J gene is TRBJ1-1, the V gene TRBV18; D ambiguous. In germline, CDR1 is KGHSH, CDR2 LQKENI. The CDR3 is 16 amino acids. V was cut by 0 bases and J by 0 bases, with 11 bases left in between. The CDR3 bases are TGTGCCAGCTCACCACCGTCCCAGCTTCTGAACACTGAAGCTTTCTTT. Protein product: CASSPPSQLLNTEAFF.

The chain has TRBV5-1 and TRBJ2-7; no definite D call. V was clipped by 7 bases and J by 6 bases, with 5 bases between them. The CDR3 sequence is 9 residues long. The germline V gene encodes CDR1 SGHRS and CDR2 YFSETQ. The CDR3, as DNA: TGCGCCAGCTTCGCCGAGCAGTACTTC. It encodes CASFAEQYF. The whole variable domain, remainder taken from reference TRBV5-1 and TRBJ2-7, is KAGVTQTPRYLIKTRGQQVTLSCSPISGHRSVSWYQQTPGQGLQFLFEYFSETQRNKGNFPGRFSGRQFSNSRSEMNVSTLELGDSALYLCASFAEQYFGPGTRLTVT.

The V call is TRBV15, the J call TRBJ2-7, with TRBD1 as a possible D gene (5 bases). The germline gives CDR1 LNHNV, CDR2 YYDKDF (reference sequence). Trimming pared 1 base from V and 1 base from J, leaving 14 bases between. The CDR3 contains 16 residues. CDR3 sequence (DNA): TGTGCCACCAGCAGAGGGGGCCAGGCCAAATCCTACGAGCAGTACTTC. Its translation is CATSRGGQAKSYEQYF.

This clone was picked up one time. The J gene is TRBJ2-7, the V gene TRBV15, with D maybe TRBD1 (6 bases). V was clipped by 1 base and J by 4 bases, with 8 bases between them. Per the germline V gene, CDR1 is LNHNV and CDR2 is YYDKDF (reference sequence). The CDR3 has 13 amino acids. The CDR3 nucleotides are TGTGCCACCAGCAGAGGGGACACTTACGAGCAGTACTTC. Its protein product is CATSRGDTYEQYF. Looking up the rest from reference TRBV15 and TRBJ2-7 gives the full variable domain: DAMVIQNPRYQVTQFGKPVTLSCSQTLNHNVMYWYQQKSSQAPKLLFHYYDKDFNNEADTPDNFQSRRPNTSFCFLDIRSPGLGDTAMYLCATSRGDTYEQYFGPGTRLTVT.

This clone has just a few counts. This chain links TRBV27 with TRBJ1-1; the match to TRBD1 covers 7 bases. V gave up 4 bases and J gave up 6 bases; unmatched junction bases: 14. This CDR3 contains 16 residues. Germline values: CDR1 MNHEY, CDR2 SMNVEV (reference sequence). CDR3 nucleotide sequence: TGTGCCAGCAGTTCGCCGACAGGGAAAGTTACCTCTGAAGCTTTCTTT. Translated: CASSSPTGKVTSEAFF.

The J gene is TRBJ2-1, the V gene TRBV5-4; D unresolved. The V end was cut by 1 base, the J end by 7 bases, with 12 bases between. CDR1 is SGHNT and CDR2 is YYREEE in the germline V gene (reference sequence). There are 14 residues in the CDR3. CDR3 residues: CASSLSYQRNEQFF. In DNA, the CDR3 is TGTGCCAGCAGCTTGTCCTACCAGAGGAATGAGCAGTTCTTC. Based on the CDR3 plus reference TRBV5-4 and TRBJ2-1, the full variable domain is ETGVTQSPTHLIKTRGQQVTLRCSSQSGHNTVSWYQQALGQGPQFIFQYYREEENGRGNFPPRFSGLQFPNYSSELNVNALELDDSALYLCASSLSYQRNEQFFGPGTRLTVL.

This rearrangement joins TRBV4-3 to TRBJ2-2; no firm D call. The CDR3 loop spans 14 amino acids. Trimming removed 4 bases from V and 6 bases from J, with 12 bases in between. The germline V gene encodes CDR1 LGHNA and CDR2 YSLEER. This chain's CDR3 is CASSPPVDSGELFF. DNA of the CDR3: TGCGCCAGCAGCCCCCCGGTCGATTCCGGGGAGCTGTTTTTT.